The rows below give T cell receptor beta chains drawn from one sample of a study of immune evolution from preneoplasia to lung adenocarcinoma. Clones were sequenced by immunoSEQ multiplex PCR, and TCRdb holds only the in-frame ones, with some missing. The sample shows 9,000 to 13,000 clones, roughly 90% of them seen only once. Sequencing was performed on FFPE invasive lung adenocarcinoma tissue. The receptors come from a person between 70 and 80 years old with invasive lung adenocarcinoma. The CDR3 runs from the conserved cysteine through the conserved F or W. The order of the fields is J gene, D gene, V gene, clone size, CDR3 protein, CDR3 DNA. A D gene is named only where the DNA matches it firmly. Size tells how often a clone was seen (once, few, many) or the class of an expanded clone, and some rows leave it out.

J: TRBJ2-3; D: -; V: TRBV4-2; size: -; CDR3: CASSRAVDTQYF; DNA: TGTGCCAGCAGCCGAGCGGTTGATACGCAGTATTTT
J: TRBJ1-3; D: -; V: TRBV5-1; size: -; CDR3: CASSDYRSTGNTIYF; DNA: TGCGCCAGCAGCGACTACAGGTCCACTGGAAACACCATATATTTT
J: TRBJ2-3; D: -; V: TRBV5-4; size: -; CDR3: CASSLWTVTDTQYF; DNA: TGTGCCAGCAGCTTATGGACGGTTACAGATACGCAGTATTTT
J: TRBJ1-2; D: -; V: TRBV28; size: -; CDR3: CASRYRDRGAYGYTF; DNA: TGTGCCAGCAGATACAGGGACCGCGGGGCCTATGGCTACACCTTC
J: TRBJ1-1; D: -; V: TRBV5-1; size: -; CDR3: CASSLEKTAFTEAFF; DNA: TGCGCCAGCAGCTTGGAAAAGACAGCCTTCACTGAAGCTTTCTTT
J: TRBJ1-1; D: TRBD1; V: TRBV11-3; size: -; CDR3: CASSQGGATEAFF; DNA: TGTGCCAGCAGTCAGGGGGGGGCCACTGAAGCTTTCTTT
J: TRBJ1-1; D: TRBD1; V: TRBV15; size: medium-sized; CDR3: CATSWKTGGETEAFF; DNA: TGTGCCACCAGCTGGAAGACAGGGGGCGAAACTGAAGCTTTCTTT
J: TRBJ2-3; D: TRBD1; V: TRBV5-1; size: once; CDR3: CASSLLGQGSTDTQYF; DNA: TGCGCCAGCAGCTTGCTTGGACAGGGAAGCACAGATACGCAGTATTTT
J: TRBJ2-2; D: TRBD2; V: TRBV18; size: -; CDR3: CASSPGLTNTGELFF; DNA: TGTGCCAGCTCACCGGGACTAACAAACACCGGGGAGCTGTTTTTT
J: TRBJ1-2; D: TRBD1; V: TRBV5-6; size: -; CDR3: CASTGQGYGYTF; DNA: TGTGCCAGCACGGGACAGGGGTATGGCTACACCTTC
J: TRBJ1-1; D: -; V: TRBV15; size: -; CDR3: CATSFKGGDTEAFF; DNA: TGTGCCACCAGCTTTAAAGGGGGGGACACTGAAGCTTTCTTT
J: TRBJ1-1; D: -; V: TRBV28; size: -; CDR3: CASSPIGPNTEAFF; DNA: TGTGCCAGCAGTCCCATAGGGCCGAACACTGAAGCTTTCTTT
J: TRBJ1-2; D: -; V: TRBV9; size: -; CDR3: CASSVSDGYGYTF; DNA: TGTGCCAGCAGCGTGTCAGATGGCTATGGCTACACCTTC
J: TRBJ2-5; D: -; V: TRBV15; size: -; CDR3: CATSRDKALGDETQYF; DNA: TGTGCCACCAGCAGAGACAAGGCCCTCGGGGATGAGACCCAGTACTTC
J: TRBJ1-5; D: -; V: TRBV19; size: -; CDR3: CASNWAVNQPQHF; DNA: TGTGCCAGTAACTGGGCAGTGAATCAGCCCCAGCATTTT
J: TRBJ1-5; D: TRBD1; V: TRBV27; size: -; CDR3: CASSLPDRGRGNQPQHF; DNA: TGTGCCAGCAGTTTGCCTGACAGGGGACGCGGCAATCAGCCCCAGCATTTT
J: TRBJ2-2; D: TRBD2; V: TRBV30; size: -; CDR3: CACRPQPGGSTGELFF; DNA: TGTGCCTGCCGCCCCCAGCCGGGAGGGTCCACCGGGGAGCTGTTTTTT